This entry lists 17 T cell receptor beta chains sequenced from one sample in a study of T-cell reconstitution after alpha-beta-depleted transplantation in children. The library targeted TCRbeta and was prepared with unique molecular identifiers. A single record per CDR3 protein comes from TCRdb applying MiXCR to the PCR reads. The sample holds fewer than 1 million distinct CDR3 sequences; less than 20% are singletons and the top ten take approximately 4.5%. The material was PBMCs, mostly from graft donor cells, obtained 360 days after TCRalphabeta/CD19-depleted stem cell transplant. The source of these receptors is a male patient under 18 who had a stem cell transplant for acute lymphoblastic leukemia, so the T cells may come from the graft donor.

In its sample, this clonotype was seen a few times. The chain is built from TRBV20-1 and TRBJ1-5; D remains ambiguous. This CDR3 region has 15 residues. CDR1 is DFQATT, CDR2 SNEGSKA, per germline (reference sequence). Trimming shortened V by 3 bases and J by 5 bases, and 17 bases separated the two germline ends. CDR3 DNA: TGCAGTGCTAGGGAAGACCAACTGGGCTATCAGCCCCAGCATTTT. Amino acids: CSAREDQLGYQPQHF.

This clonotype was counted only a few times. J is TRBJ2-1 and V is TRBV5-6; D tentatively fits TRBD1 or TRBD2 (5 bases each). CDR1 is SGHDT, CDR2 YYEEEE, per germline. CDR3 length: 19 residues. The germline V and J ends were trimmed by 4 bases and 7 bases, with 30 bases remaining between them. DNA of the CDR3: TGTGCCAGCAGCCGTTTCATGGAGAGCCTAGGGACCCCGGGAAATGAGCAGTTCTTC. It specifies CASSRFMESLGTPGNEQFF. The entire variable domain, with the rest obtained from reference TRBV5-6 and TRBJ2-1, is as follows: DAGVTQSPTHLIKTRGQQVTLRCSPKSGHDTVSWYQQALGQGPQFIFQYYEEEERQRGNFPDRFSGHQFPNYSSELNVNALLLGDSALYLCASSRFMESLGTPGNEQFFGPGTRLTVL.

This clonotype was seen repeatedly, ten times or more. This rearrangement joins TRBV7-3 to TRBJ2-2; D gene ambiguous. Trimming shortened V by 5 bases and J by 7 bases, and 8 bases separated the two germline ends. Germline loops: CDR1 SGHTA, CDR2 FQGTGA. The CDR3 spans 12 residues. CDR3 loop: CASSPTGGELFF. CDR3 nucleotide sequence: TGTGCCAGCAGCCCGACGGGCGGGGAGCTGTTTTTT.

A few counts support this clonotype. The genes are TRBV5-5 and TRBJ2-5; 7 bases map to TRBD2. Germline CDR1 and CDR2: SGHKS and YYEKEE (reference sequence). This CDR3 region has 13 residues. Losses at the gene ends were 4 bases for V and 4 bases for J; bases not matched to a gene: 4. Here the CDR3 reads CASSGGSGETQYF. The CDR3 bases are TGTGCCAGCAGCGGCGGGAGTGGAGAGACCCAGTACTTC.

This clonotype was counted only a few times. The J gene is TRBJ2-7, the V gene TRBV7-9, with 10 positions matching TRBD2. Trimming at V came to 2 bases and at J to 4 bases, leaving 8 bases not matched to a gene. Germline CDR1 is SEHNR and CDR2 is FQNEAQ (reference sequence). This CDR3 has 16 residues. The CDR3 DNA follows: TGTGCCAGCAGCTTATTTCTAGCGGGAGCATCTTACGAGCAGTACTTC. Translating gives CASSLFLAGASYEQYF. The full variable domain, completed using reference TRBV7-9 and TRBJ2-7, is DTGVSQNPRHKITKRGQNVTFRCDPISEHNRLYWYRQTLGQGPEFLTYFQNEAQLEKSRLLSDRFSAERPKGSFSTLEIQRTEQGDSAMYLCASSLFLAGASYEQYFGPGTRLTVT.

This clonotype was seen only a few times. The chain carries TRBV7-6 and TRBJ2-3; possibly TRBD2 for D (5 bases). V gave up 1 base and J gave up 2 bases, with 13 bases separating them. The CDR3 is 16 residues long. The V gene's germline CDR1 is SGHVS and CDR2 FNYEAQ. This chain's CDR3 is CASSLEARVNTDTQYF. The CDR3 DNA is TGTGCCAGCAGCTTAGAGGCGAGGGTGAACACAGATACGCAGTATTTT.

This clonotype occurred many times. This CDR3 is CASSFDRADTQYF. DNA for the CDR3: TGTGCCAGCAGTTTCGACAGGGCAGATACGCAGTATTTT. This chain uses TRBV5-5 with TRBJ2-3; TRBD1 matches at 7 bases. Losses at the gene ends were 5 bases for V and 4 bases for J; bases not matched to a gene: 4. This CDR3 is 13 amino acids long. Germline V gene lookup returns CDR1 SGHKS and CDR2 YYEKEE (reference sequence).

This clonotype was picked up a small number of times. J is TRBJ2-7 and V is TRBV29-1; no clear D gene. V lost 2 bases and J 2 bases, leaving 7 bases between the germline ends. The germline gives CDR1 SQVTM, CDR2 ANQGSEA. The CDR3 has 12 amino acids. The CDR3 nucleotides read TGCAGCGTTGAACTGGGTCCCTACGAGCAGTACTTC. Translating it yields CSVELGPYEQYF.

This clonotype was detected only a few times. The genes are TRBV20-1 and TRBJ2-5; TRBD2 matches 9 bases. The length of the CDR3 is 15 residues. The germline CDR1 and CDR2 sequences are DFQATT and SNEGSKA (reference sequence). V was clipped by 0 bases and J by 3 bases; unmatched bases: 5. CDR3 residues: CSARDPASGEETQYF. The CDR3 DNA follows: TGCAGTGCTAGAGACCCTGCTAGCGGGGAAGAGACCCAGTACTTC.

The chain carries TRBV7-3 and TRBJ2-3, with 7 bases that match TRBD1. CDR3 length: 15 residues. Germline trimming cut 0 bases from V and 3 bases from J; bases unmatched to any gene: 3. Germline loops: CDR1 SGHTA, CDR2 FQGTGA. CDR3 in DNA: TGTGCCAGCAGCTTAACAACAGGGGTGACAGATACGCAGTATTTT. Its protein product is CASSLTTGVTDTQYF.

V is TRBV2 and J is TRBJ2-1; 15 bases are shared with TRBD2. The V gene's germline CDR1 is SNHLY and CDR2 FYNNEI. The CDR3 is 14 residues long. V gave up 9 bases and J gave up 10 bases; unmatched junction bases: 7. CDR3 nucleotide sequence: TGTGCCAGTCCCGGGACTAGCGGGAGGAACGAGCAGTTCTTC. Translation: CASPGTSGRNEQFF.

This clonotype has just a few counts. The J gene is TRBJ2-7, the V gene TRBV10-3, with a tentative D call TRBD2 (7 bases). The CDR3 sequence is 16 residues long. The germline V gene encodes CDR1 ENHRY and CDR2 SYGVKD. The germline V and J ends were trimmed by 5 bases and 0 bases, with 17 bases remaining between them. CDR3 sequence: CAISPRGGPHSYEQYF. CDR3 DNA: TGTGCCATCAGTCCCAGGGGAGGGCCCCACTCCTACGAGCAGTACTTC.

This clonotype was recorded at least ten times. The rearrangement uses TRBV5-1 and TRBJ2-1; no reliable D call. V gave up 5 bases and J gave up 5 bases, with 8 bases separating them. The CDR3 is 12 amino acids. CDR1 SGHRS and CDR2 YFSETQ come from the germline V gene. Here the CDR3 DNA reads TGCGCCAGCAGTCAACATAACAATGAGCAGTTCTTC. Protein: CASSQHNNEQFF.

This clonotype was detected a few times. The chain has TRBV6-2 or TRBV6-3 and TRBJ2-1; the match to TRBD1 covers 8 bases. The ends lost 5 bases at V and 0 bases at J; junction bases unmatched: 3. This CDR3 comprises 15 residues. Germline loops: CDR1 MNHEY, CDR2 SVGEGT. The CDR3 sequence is CASSPRGPSYNEQFF. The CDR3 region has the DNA TGTGCCAGCAGTCCCAGGGGGCCCTCCTACAATGAGCAGTTCTTC.

As DNA, the CDR3 is TGTGCCACAAGCAGAAGAAGACTAGCCCAAAGCTCCTACAATGAGCAGTTCTTC. Its translation: CATSRRRLAQSSYNEQFF. The chain employs TRBV2 and TRBJ2-1; 7 nucleotides line up with TRBD2. V trimming: 10 bases; J trimming: 0 bases; junction bases outside the gene matches: 18. The CDR3 runs 18 residues. The germline gives CDR1 SNHLY, CDR2 FYNNEI.

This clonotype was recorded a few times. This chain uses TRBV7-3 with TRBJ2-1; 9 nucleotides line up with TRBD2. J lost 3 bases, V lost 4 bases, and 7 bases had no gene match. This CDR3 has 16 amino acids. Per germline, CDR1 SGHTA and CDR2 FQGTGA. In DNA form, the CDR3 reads TGTGCCAGCAGCTCGCGTAGCGGGAGCGGCTACAATGAGCAGTTCTTC. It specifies CASSSRSGSGYNEQFF.

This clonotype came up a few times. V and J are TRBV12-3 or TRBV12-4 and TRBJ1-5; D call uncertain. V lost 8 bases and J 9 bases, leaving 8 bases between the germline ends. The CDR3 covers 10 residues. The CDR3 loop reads CASGMGPQHF. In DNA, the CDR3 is TGTGCCAGCGGGATGGGGCCCCAGCATTTT.